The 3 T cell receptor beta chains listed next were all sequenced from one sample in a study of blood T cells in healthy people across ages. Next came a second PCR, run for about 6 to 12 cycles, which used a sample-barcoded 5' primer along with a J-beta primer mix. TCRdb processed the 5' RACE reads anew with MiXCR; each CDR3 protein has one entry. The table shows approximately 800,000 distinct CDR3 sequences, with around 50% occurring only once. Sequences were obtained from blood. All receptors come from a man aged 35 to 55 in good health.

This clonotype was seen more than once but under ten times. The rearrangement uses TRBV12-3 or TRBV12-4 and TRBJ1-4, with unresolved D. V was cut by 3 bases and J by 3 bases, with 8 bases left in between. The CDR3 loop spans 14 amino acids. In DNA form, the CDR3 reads TGTGCCAGCAGTTTCGACGGTCCTAATGAAAAACTGTTTTTT. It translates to CASSFDGPNEKLFF.

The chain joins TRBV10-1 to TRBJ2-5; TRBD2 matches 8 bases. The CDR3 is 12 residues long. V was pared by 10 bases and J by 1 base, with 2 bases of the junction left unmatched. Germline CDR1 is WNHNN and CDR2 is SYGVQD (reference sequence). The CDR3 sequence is CATGLVQETQYF. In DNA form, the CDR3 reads TGCGCCACGGGACTAGTCCAAGAGACCCAGTACTTC.

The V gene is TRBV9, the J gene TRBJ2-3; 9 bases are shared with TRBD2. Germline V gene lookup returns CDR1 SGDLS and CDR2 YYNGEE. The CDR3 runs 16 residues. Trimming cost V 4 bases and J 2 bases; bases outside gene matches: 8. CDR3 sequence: CASSPGTSSSTDTQYF. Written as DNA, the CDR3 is TGTGCCAGCAGCCCAGGGACTAGCTCCTCCACAGATACGCAGTATTTT.